The subject of this entry is one T cell receptor (beta chain). What it binds is unknown. TCRdb re-called the 5' RACE reads; every CDR3 protein appears as one record, without DNA. With 300,000 to 400,000 distinct CDR3 sequences in the sample, the ten largest clones hold 2.5% to 3%. The entry originates in a study of monozygotic twins with inflammatory bowel disease. Study-level points and caveats: Discordant twins had repertoire similarity that did not differ from that of concordant twins, possibly from limited power. Among IBD patients, TCRbeta diversity (inverse Simpson) was lower than in healthy co-twins.

Per the germline V gene, CDR1 is LGHNA and CDR2 is YSLEER. This CDR3 is built from 16 residues. The chain uses TRBV4-3 and TRBJ1-6; the D call of TRBD1 rests on TCRdb alone, since no DNA is present to check it. Specimen: blood. This TCR came from a human donor with ulcerative colitis or Crohn's disease, or a healthy co-twin of an affected twin (not recorded which). CDR3 loop: CASSREGQVYGSPLHF.